The TCR beta chain under discussion was sequenced for a study of T-cell reconstitution after alpha-beta-depleted transplantation in children. This clonotype was counted only a few times. Researchers prepared the TCRbeta library using unique molecular identifiers, the study reports. In TCRdb, the PCR reads were re-called with MiXCR into one record per CDR3 protein. Altogether 90,000 to 100,000 distinct CDR3 sequences are present, more than 20% being singletons, with the ten largest covering 20% to 25%. V lost 0 bases, J lost 4 bases, and 19 bases lay in between. In germline, CDR1 is SGHRS, CDR2 YFSETQ. This CDR3 spans 17 amino acids.

This specimen was PBMCs, taken before TCRalphabeta/CD19-depleted stem cell transplant. The sequence was obtained from a boy between 2 and 10 years old with acute lymphoblastic leukemia, due to receive a stem cell transplant. V is TRBV5-1 and J is TRBJ2-5; D remains unclear. CDR3 DNA: TGCGCCAGCAGCTTGGCCGTAGGGAAACAGCAAATAGAGACCCAGTACTTC. Translation: CASSLAVGKQQIETQYF.